This TCR beta chain was profiled in a study of T cells in Graves' hyperthyroidism and ophthalmopathy. The CDR3 covers 11 residues. CDR1 and CDR2 from the germline V gene are SNHLY and FYNNEI. The V and J ends lost 9 bases and 8 bases, in that order; junction bases with no gene match: 1. The source material, RNA transcripts, was used to amplify TCR beta CDR3 regions. First-round RT-PCR with HTBI primers amplified the TCR CDR3 region. In TCRdb, the multiplex PCR reads were re-called with MiXCR into one record per CDR3 protein. Of approximately 690,000 distinct CDR3 sequences listed, roughly 20% are singletons.

The chain carries TRBV2 and TRBJ2-1, with TRBD1 matching 10 bases. This receptor was identified in a man younger than 45 with Graves' ophthalmopathy. Sequencing was performed on blood. DNA for the CDR3: TGTGCCAGTGGACAGGGGGATGAGCAGTTCTTC. The encoded protein is CASGQGDEQFF.